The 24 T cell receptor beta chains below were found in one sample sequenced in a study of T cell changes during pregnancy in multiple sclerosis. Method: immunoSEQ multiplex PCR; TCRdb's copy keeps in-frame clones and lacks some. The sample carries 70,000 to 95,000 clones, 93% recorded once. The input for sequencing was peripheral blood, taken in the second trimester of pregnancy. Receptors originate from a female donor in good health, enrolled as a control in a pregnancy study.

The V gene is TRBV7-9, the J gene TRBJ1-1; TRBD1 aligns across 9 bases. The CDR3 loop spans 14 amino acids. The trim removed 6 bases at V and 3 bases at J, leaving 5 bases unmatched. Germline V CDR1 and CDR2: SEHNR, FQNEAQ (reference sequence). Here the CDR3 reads CASSTGGAHTEAFF. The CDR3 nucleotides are TGTGCCAGCAGTACAGGGGGCGCCCACACTGAAGCTTTCTTT.

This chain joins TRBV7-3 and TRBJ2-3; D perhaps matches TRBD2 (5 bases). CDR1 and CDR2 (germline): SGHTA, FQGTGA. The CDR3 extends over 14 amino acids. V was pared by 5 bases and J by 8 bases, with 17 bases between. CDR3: CASSPTPVEGTQYF. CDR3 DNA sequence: TGTGCCAGCAGCCCCACACCGGTTGAGGGTACGCAGTATTTT. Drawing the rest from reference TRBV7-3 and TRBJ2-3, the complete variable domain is GAGVSQTPSNKVTEKGKYVELRCDPISGHTALYWYRQSLGQGPEFLIYFQGTGAADDSGLPNDRFFAVRPEGSVSTLKIQRTERGDSAVYLCASSPTPVEGTQYFGPGTRLTVL.

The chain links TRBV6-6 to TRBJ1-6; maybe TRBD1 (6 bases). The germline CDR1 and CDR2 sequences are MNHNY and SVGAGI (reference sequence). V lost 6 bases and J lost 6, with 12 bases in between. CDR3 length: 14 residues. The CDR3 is CASSLDRTNSPLHF. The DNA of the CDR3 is TGTGCCAGCAGCCTGGACAGAACTAATTCACCCCTCCACTTT.

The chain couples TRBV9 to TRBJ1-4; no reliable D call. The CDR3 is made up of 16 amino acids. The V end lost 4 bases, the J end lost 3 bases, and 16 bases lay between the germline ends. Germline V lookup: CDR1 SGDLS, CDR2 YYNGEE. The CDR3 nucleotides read TGTGCCAGCAGCCTGGATACGGGTCCGCCTAATGAAAAACTGTTTTTT. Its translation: CASSLDTGPPNEKLFF.

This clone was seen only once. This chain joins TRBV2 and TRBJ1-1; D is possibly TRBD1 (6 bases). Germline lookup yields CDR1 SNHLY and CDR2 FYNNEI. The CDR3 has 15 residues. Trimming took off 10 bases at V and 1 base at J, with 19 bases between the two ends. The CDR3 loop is CATGPAGTKNTEAFF. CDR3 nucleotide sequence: TGTGCCACCGGTCCTGCAGGGACAAAGAACACTGAAGCTTTCTTT. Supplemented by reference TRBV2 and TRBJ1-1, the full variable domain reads EPEVTQTPSHQVTQMGQEVILRCVPISNHLYFYWYRQILGQKVEFLVSFYNNEISEKSEIFDDQFSVERPDGSNFTLKIRSTKLEDSAMYFCATGPAGTKNTEAFFGQGTRLTVV.

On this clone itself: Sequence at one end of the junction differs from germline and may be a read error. This CDR3 reads CASSPSIALKVFF. In nucleotides, the CDR3 is TGTGCCAGCAGTCCCTCTATTGCGTTAAAAGTGTTTTTT. The J gene is TRBJ1-4, the V gene TRBV6-5; D ambiguous. CDR1 is MNHEY, CDR2 SVGAGI, per germline. This CDR3 is built from 13 residues.

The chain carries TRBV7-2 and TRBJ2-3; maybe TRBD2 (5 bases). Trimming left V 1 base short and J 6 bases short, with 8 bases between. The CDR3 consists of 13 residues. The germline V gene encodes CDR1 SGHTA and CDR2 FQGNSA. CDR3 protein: CASSLGGRDTQYF. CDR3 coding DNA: TGTGCCAGCAGCTTAGGCGGGCGGGATACGCAGTATTTT. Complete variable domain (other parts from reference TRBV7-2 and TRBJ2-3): GAGVSQSPSNKVTEKGKDVELRCDPISGHTALYWYRQSLGQGLEFLIYFQGNSAPDKSGLPSDRFSAERTGGSVSTLTIQRTQQEDSAVYLCASSLGGRDTQYFGPGTRLTVL.

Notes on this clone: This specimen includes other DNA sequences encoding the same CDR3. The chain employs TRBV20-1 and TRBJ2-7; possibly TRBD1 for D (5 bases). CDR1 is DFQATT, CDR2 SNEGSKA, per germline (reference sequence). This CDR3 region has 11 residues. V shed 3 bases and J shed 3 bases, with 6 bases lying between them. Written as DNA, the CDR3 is TGCAGTGCTAGTAGGGGCTACGAGCAGTACTTC. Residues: CSASRGYEQYF.

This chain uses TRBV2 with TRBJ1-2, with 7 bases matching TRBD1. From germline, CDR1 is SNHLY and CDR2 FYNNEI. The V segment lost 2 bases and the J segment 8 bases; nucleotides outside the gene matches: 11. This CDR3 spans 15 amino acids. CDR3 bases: TGTGCCAGCAGTGAATCAGGACAGGCCCGTTACGGCTACACCTTC. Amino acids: CASSESGQARYGYTF. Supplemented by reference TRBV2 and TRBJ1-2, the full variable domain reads EPEVTQTPSHQVTQMGQEVILRCVPISNHLYFYWYRQILGQKVEFLVSFYNNEISEKSEIFDDQFSVERPDGSNFTLKIRSTKLEDSAMYFCASSESGQARYGYTFGSGTRLTVV.

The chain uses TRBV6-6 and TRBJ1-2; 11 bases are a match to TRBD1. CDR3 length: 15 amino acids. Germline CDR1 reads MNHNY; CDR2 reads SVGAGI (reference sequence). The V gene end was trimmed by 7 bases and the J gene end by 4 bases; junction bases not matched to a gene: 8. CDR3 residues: CASITGQGVSYGYTF. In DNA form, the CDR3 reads TGTGCCAGCATCACGGGACAGGGGGTTTCCTATGGCTACACCTTC.

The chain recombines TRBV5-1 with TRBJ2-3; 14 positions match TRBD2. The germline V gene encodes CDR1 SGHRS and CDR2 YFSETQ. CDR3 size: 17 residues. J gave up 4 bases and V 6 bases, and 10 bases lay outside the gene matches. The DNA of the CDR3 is TGCGCCAGCACTCAAATGGGACTAGCGGGGGAATCAGATACGCAGTATTTT. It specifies CASTQMGLAGESDTQYF.

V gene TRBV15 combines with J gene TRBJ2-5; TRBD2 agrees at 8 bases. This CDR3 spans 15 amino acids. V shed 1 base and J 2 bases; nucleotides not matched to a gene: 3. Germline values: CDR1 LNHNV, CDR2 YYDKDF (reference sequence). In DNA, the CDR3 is TGTGCCACCAGCAGAGTCGGCGGGGGGCAAGAGACCCAGTACTTC. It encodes CATSRVGGGQETQYF.

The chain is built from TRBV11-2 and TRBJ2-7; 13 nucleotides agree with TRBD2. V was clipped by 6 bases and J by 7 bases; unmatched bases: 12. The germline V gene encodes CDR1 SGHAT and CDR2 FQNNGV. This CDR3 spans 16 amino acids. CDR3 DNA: TGTGCCAGCAGGAATAAGAGGACTAGCGGGGGAGAAGAGCAGTACTTC. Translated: CASRNKRTSGGEEQYF.

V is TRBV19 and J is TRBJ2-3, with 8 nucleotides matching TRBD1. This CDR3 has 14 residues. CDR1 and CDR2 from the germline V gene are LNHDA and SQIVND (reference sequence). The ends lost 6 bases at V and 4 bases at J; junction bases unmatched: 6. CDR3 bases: TGTGCCAGTAGGCCTTCAGGGGGCCCAGATACGCAGTATTTT. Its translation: CASRPSGGPDTQYF.

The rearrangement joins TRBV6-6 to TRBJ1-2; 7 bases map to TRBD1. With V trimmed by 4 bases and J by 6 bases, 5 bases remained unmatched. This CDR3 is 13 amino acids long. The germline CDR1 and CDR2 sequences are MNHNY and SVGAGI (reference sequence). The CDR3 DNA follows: TGTGCCAGCAGTTTTTTAACAGGGGATGGCTACACCTTC. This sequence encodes CASSFLTGDGYTF.

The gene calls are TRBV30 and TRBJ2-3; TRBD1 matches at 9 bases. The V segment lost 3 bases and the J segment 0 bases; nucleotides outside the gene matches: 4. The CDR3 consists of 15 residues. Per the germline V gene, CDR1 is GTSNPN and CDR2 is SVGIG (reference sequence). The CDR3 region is CAWRLGQGSTDTQYF. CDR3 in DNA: TGTGCCTGGAGATTGGGACAGGGAAGCACAGATACGCAGTATTTT.

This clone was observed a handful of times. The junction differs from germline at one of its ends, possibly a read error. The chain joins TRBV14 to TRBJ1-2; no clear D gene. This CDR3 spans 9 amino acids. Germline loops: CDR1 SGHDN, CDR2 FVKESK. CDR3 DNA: TGTGCCAGCAGCCAAGTCGTGGCTTTC. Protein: CASSQVVAF.

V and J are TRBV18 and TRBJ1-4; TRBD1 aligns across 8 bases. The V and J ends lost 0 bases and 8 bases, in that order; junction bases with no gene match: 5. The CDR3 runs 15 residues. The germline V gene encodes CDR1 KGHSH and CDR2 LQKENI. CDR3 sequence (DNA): TGTGCCAGCTCACCACCGAGTCAGGGGGCGGAAAAACTGTTTTTT. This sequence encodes CASSPPSQGAEKLFF.

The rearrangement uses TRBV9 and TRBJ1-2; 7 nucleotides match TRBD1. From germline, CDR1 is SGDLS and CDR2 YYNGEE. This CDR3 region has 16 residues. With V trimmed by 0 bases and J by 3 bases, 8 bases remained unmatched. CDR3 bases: TGTGCCAGCAGCGTAGAACCTCGGGACAGCTACTATGGCTACACCTTC. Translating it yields CASSVEPRDSYYGYTF.

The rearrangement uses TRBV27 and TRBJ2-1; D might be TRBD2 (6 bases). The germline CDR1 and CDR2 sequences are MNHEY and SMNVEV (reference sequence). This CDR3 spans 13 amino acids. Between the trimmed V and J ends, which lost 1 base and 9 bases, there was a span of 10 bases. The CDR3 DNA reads TGTGCCAGCAGTTTATATCGGGGGACTGAGCAGTTCTTC. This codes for CASSLYRGTEQFF.

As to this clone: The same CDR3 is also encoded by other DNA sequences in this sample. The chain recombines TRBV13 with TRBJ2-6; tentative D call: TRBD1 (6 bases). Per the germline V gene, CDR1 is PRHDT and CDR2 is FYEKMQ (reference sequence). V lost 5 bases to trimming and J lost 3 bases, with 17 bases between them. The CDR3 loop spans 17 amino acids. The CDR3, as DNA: TGTGCCAGCAGCCTGGGGGCAGGGCTTTATGGGGCCAACGTCCTGACTTTC. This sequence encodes CASSLGAGLYGANVLTF.

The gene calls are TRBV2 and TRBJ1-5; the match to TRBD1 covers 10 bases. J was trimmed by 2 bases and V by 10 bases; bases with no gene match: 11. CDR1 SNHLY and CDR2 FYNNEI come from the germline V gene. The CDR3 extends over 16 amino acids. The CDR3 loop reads CATRDRGSDGNQPQHF. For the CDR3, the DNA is TGTGCCACCCGGGACAGGGGAAGTGATGGCAATCAGCCCCAGCATTTT.

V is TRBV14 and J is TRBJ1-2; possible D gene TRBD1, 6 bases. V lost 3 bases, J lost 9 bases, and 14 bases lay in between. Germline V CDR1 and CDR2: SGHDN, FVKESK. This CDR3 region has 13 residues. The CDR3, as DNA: TGTGCCAGCAGCCAGGGACACCGGAGCAGCTACACCTTC. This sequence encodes CASSQGHRSSYTF.

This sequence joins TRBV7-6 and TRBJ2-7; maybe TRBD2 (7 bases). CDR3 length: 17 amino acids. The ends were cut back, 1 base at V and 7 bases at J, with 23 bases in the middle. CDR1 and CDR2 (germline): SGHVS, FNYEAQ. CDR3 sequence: CASSLESAGAPLGEQYF. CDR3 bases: TGTGCCAGCAGCTTAGAGTCCGCGGGGGCCCCCCTCGGGGAGCAGTACTTC.